The 25 T cell receptor beta chains below come from one sample, sequenced in a study of CD8+CD57+ T cells in acquired aplastic anemia. Patients picked for sequencing had shown CD8+CD57+ cell expansion detected by flow cytometry. Genomic DNA acted as the template from which TCR beta VDJ combination and CDR3 sequence profiling were carried out. TCRdb processed the reads anew with MiXCR; each CDR3 protein has one entry. The sample records about 160,000 distinct CDR3 sequences, about two thirds being singletons. The sequenced sample was sorted CD4+, CD8+, or CD8+CD57+ T cells (not recorded which) from PBMCs. The receptors were gathered from a human donor with aplastic anemia.

The table lists this clonotype with a count of one. The rearrangement joins TRBV6-1 to TRBJ1-1, with 7 bases matching TRBD1. V dropped 1 base and J dropped 5; count of bases not matched to a gene: 4. This CDR3 is built from 14 residues. Germline CDR1 reads MNHNS; CDR2 reads SASEGT. CDR3 in DNA: TGTGCCAGCAGTGAAGTAGGGGGCGAGACTGAAGCTTTCTTT. Translating gives CASSEVGGETEAFF.

The V gene is TRBV7-9, the J gene TRBJ2-2; D may be TRBD1 (5 bases). The CDR3 covers 14 residues. V lost 6 bases, J lost 1 base, and 9 bases lay in between. CDR1 is SEHNR and CDR2 is FQNEAQ in the germline V gene (reference sequence). The CDR3 loop reads CASSWGRNTGELFF. CDR3 nucleotide sequence: TGTGCCAGCAGTTGGGGCAGGAACACCGGGGAGCTGTTTTTT.

This chain joins TRBV15 and TRBJ2-1; D not resolved. The germline V and J ends were trimmed by 1 base and 5 bases, with 12 bases remaining between them. The germline gives CDR1 LNHNV, CDR2 YYDKDF (reference sequence). The CDR3 is made up of 15 amino acids. CDR3 protein: CATSRALDPNNEQFF. Here the CDR3 DNA reads TGTGCCACCAGCAGAGCCCTGGACCCCAACAATGAGCAGTTCTTC.

This clonotype appeared a few times. The V gene is TRBV24-1, the J gene TRBJ1-2; 9 nucleotides align to TRBD1. Germline values: CDR1 KGHDR, CDR2 SFDVKD. V lost 6 bases, J lost 0 bases, and 13 bases stayed unmatched. The CDR3 extends over 18 amino acids. CDR3 protein: CATSNSGTGNTANYGYTF. The DNA of the CDR3 is TGTGCCACCAGTAACTCCGGGACAGGGAACACAGCTAACTATGGCTACACCTTC.

The gene calls are TRBV7-2 and TRBJ2-5; 7 positions match TRBD2. Per the germline V gene, CDR1 is SGHTA and CDR2 is FQGNSA. The CDR3 extends over 14 amino acids. Germline trimming cut 5 bases from V and 9 bases from J; bases unmatched to any gene: 12. The CDR3: CASSVMGGGESQYF. CDR3 DNA: TGTGCCAGCAGCGTAATGGGGGGGGGGGAGTCCCAGTACTTC.

The chain joins TRBV24-1 to TRBJ2-1, with D perhaps TRBD1 (6 bases). Germline-derived CDR1 and CDR2 are KGHDR and SFDVKD. V was pared by 0 bases and J by 7 bases, with 9 bases between. This CDR3 is 14 amino acids long. The CDR3 sequence: CATSDLRGSNEQFF. For the CDR3, the DNA is TGTGCCACCAGTGATTTGAGGGGGTCGAATGAGCAGTTCTTC.

This sequence joins TRBV20-1 and TRBJ2-1; 9 nucleotides agree with TRBD2. V gave up 6 bases and J gave up 6 bases; unmatched junction bases: 9. The CDR3 has 14 residues. The V gene's germline CDR1 is DFQATT and CDR2 SNEGSKA (reference sequence). CDR3 region: CSAPRRGGLNEQFF. As DNA, the CDR3 is TGCAGTGCACCTCGGCGGGGGGGCCTCAATGAGCAGTTCTTC.

This clonotype showed up just a few times. The chain combines TRBV20-1 with TRBJ2-7, with D possibly being TRBD2 (6 bases). Germline assignment: CDR1 DFQATT and CDR2 SNEGSKA (reference sequence). V was trimmed by 3 bases and J by 2 bases, leaving 11 bases between them. CDR3 length: 13 amino acids. CDR3 nucleotides: TGCAGTGCTAGTAGGACGGGAGCCTACGAGCAGTACTTC. Protein: CSASRTGAYEQYF.

The chain is built from TRBV15 and TRBJ2-1; D is unresolved. The CDR3 totals 13 residues. In germline, CDR1 is LNHNV, CDR2 YYDKDF (reference sequence). The CDR3 region has the DNA TGTGCTACTTTAGGTGGGGAAGGCAATGAGCAGTTCTTC. It yields the protein CATLGGEGNEQFF. Full variable domain (missing parts from reference TRBV15 and TRBJ2-1): DAMVIQNPRYQVTQFGKPVTLSCSQTLNHNVMYWYQQKSSQAPKLLFHYYDKDFNNEADTPDNFQSRRPNTSFCFLDIRSPGLGDTAMYLCATLGGEGNEQFFGPGTRLTVL.

This clonotype occurred once. The genes are TRBV7-3 and TRBJ1-4; TRBD1 matches 9 bases. The V gene end was trimmed by 5 bases and the J gene end by 5 bases; junction bases not matched to a gene: 6. The CDR3 covers 15 residues. The germline CDR1 and CDR2 sequences are SGHTA and FQGTGA. The CDR3 DNA reads as TGTGCCAGCAGCCTTACAGGGGGCATAAATGAAAAACTGTTTTTT. Translating it yields CASSLTGGINEKLFF.

V gene TRBV11-2 combines with J gene TRBJ2-5; TRBD2 aligns across 7 bases. The CDR3 is made up of 15 amino acids. With 4 bases clipped from V and 0 bases from J, the junction kept 5 bases outside the gene matches. In germline, CDR1 is SGHAT, CDR2 FQNNGV. CDR3 sequence: CASSSWGGHQETQYF. The CDR3 nucleotides are TGTGCCAGCAGCTCGTGGGGGGGACACCAAGAGACCCAGTACTTC.

Only one count was recorded for this clonotype. This may be a read error: a much more frequent sequence differs by one nucleotide. CDR3 sequence reads: CASREQGAATNEKLFF. In DNA form, the CDR3 reads TGTGCCAGTCGAGAACAGGGGGCCGCAACTAATGAAAAACTGTTTTTT. V gene TRBV15 combines with J gene TRBJ1-4, with 9 bases that match TRBD1. The CDR3 covers 16 residues. The germline V gene has CDR1 LNHNV and CDR2 YYDKDF (reference sequence). V shed 10 bases and J 0 bases; nucleotides not matched to a gene: 9.

V usage is TRBV7-2 and J usage is TRBJ2-1, with 11 bases identical to TRBD2. The germline V gene has CDR1 SGHTA and CDR2 FQGNSA. This CDR3 region has 17 residues. The V segment lost 1 base and the J segment 2 bases; nucleotides outside the gene matches: 4. The chain's CDR3 is CASSLVLAGGPYNEQFF. In DNA, the CDR3 is TGTGCCAGCAGCTTAGTGCTAGCGGGGGGCCCCTACAATGAGCAGTTCTTC.

The chain uses TRBV2 and TRBJ2-1; 7 bases agree with TRBD2. V was pared by 5 bases and J by 1 base, with 8 bases of the junction left unmatched. The germline gives CDR1 SNHLY, CDR2 FYNNEI. The CDR3 sequence is 16 residues long. This CDR3 reads CASSQYGLGSYNEQFF. DNA of the CDR3: TGTGCCAGCAGTCAATACGGACTAGGTTCCTACAATGAGCAGTTCTTC.

This clonotype was seen a few times. The chain links TRBV12-3 or TRBV12-4 to TRBJ1-4; 7 bases match TRBD1. The CDR3 sequence is 14 residues long. Trimming removed 2 bases from V and 10 bases from J; junction bases left unmatched: 7. In DNA form, the CDR3 reads TGTGCCAGCAGTTTACGTACAGGGGCACCAAAACTGTTTTTT. This encodes CASSLRTGAPKLFF.

Comments on this clonotype: One end of the junction varies from germline; a read error may be responsible. The chain employs TRBV7-7 and TRBJ2-5; 8 bases match TRBD1. This CDR3 has 15 amino acids. The V gene's germline CDR1 is SSHAT and CDR2 FNYEAQ (reference sequence). In DNA, the CDR3 is TGTGCTAGCAGCTTTGGGACAGGCACAGGAGAGACCCAGTACTTC. Translating it yields CASSFGTGTGETQYF. The complete variable domain, with remaining parts taken from reference TRBV7-7 and TRBJ2-5, reads GAGVSQSPRYKVTKRGQDVTLRCDPISSHATLYWYQQALGQGPEFLTYFNYEAQPDKSGLPSDRFSAERPEGSISTLTIQRTEQRDSAMYRCASSFGTGTGETQYFGPGTRLLVL.

The rearrangement joins TRBV29-1 to TRBJ2-3, with TRBD2 matching over 14 bases. Germline assignment: CDR1 SQVTM and CDR2 ANQGSEA. The CDR3 spans 15 residues. The V segment lost 6 bases and the J segment 5 bases; nucleotides outside the gene matches: 7. CDR3 in DNA: TGCAGCGTCGGGACTAGCGGGAGTGGAGGAGATACGCAGTATTTT. Amino acids: CSVGTSGSGGDTQYF.

This sequence joins TRBV7-6 and TRBJ2-1, with 12 positions matching TRBD2. V dropped 5 bases and J dropped 4; count of bases not matched to a gene: 6. Germline V CDR1 and CDR2: SGHVS, FNYEAQ. This CDR3 spans 16 amino acids. In DNA form, the CDR3 reads TGTGCCAGCAGCCAGCTCGGACTAGCGGGGTACAATGAGCAGTTCTTC. It codes for CASSQLGLAGYNEQFF. Variable domain in full (rest from reference TRBV7-6 and TRBJ2-1): GAGVSQSPRYKVTKRGQDVALRCDPISGHVSLYWYRQALGQGPEFLTYFNYEAQQDKSGLPNDRFSAERPEGSISTLTIQRTEQRDSAMYRCASSQLGLAGYNEQFFGPGTRLTVL.

This clonotype was counted only a few times. This rearrangement joins TRBV2 to TRBJ2-7; D uncertain. V lost 10 bases and J lost 6, with 16 bases in between. Germline CDR1 is SNHLY and CDR2 is FYNNEI. The CDR3 consists of 12 residues. The CDR3 is CATGPLLREQYF. The DNA of the CDR3 is TGTGCCACAGGACCATTACTACGCGAGCAGTACTTC.

This chain links TRBV6-1 with TRBJ1-4; 8 bases match TRBD1. J lost 10 bases, V lost 6 bases, and 10 bases had no gene match. Germline V lookup: CDR1 MNHNS, CDR2 SASEGT. CDR3 length: 14 amino acids. CDR3 DNA: TGTGCCAGCAGATCCGGACAGGGTGGTCGAAAACTGTTTTTT. It translates to CASRSGQGGRKLFF.

As for this clonotype: The final CDR3 position lacks the conserved phenylalanine or tryptophan, pointing to a likely read error. The chain carries TRBV7-3 and TRBJ1-5; D gene uncertain. The CDR3 is 13 amino acids. Germline-derived CDR1 and CDR2 are SGHTA and FQGTGA. With 1 base removed from V and 10 bases from J, the gap between germline ends came to 11 bases. As DNA, the CDR3 is TGTGCCAGCAGCTTAAGCTTCCGGTCACCCCAGCATCTT. As protein: CASSLSFRSPQHL.

The chain carries TRBV7-2 and TRBJ2-3, with TRBD1 identical over 11 bases. This CDR3 has 17 amino acids. With 5 bases clipped from V and 5 bases from J, the junction kept 12 bases outside the gene matches. Germline lookup yields CDR1 SGHTA and CDR2 FQGNSA. For the CDR3, the DNA is TGTGCCAGCAGCATCTCCGGACAGGGGGCGCGAAGAGATACGCAGTATTTT. Amino acid sequence: CASSISGQGARRDTQYF.

The J gene is TRBJ2-7, the V gene TRBV10-2, with a tentative D call TRBD1 (5 bases). This CDR3 contains 12 residues. V was shortened by 6 bases and J by 7 bases, with 13 bases between the two germline ends. Germline V gene sequence: CDR1 WSHSY, CDR2 SAAADI. CDR3 protein: CASSKQDREQYV. The DNA of the CDR3 is TGCGCCAGCAGCAAACAGGATAGGGAGCAGTACGTC.

The chain joins TRBV2 to TRBJ1-4; no reliable D call. Trimming shortened V by 4 bases and J by 8 bases, and 11 bases separated the two germline ends. CDR1 is SNHLY and CDR2 is FYNNEI in the germline V gene. CDR3 length: 13 residues. The CDR3 nucleotides read TGTGCCAGCAGTGTAAGGCGCGGGGAAAAACTGTTTTTT. It specifies CASSVRRGEKLFF.

This chain joins TRBV12-3 or TRBV12-4 and TRBJ1-1; D gene uncertain. V was pared by 2 bases and J by 3 bases, with 7 bases between. There are 13 residues in the CDR3. This CDR3 reads CASSLHAYTEAFF. The CDR3 DNA sequence: TGTGCCAGCAGTTTACACGCGTACACTGAAGCTTTCTTT.